These 24 T cell receptor beta chains share one sample of origin, sequenced in a study of healthy donors' naive CD4 and CD8 T cells. TCR libraries were built from about 500 ng of total RNA by linear amplification. Using its own MiXCR run on the reads, TCRdb lists one record per CDR3 protein. Among about 180,000 distinct CDR3 sequences listed, 74% were seen once. The specimen sequenced was naive CD4+ and CD8+ T cells sorted from blood, pooled from several donors. Receptor source: a pool of human donors in good health; the sample pools cells from several healthy donors.

The chain has TRBV6-6 and TRBJ2-5; 8 bases are a match to TRBD2. The CDR3 has 15 residues. The ends lost 5 bases at V and 1 base at J; junction bases unmatched: 6. CDR1 and CDR2 (germline): MNHNY, SVGAGI (reference sequence). The CDR3 is CASSAQRELQETQYF. Written as DNA, the CDR3 is TGTGCCAGCAGTGCCCAGCGGGAGCTCCAAGAGACCCAGTACTTC.

This clonotype was recorded only once. The chain has TRBV20-1 and TRBJ2-1, with 7 bases lining up with TRBD2. The V and J ends lost 4 bases and 1 base, in that order; junction bases with no gene match: 7. Germline-derived CDR1 and CDR2 are DFQATT and SNEGSKA (reference sequence). The CDR3 runs 15 residues. CDR3 nucleotide sequence: TGCAGTGCTAAACCGGGACTATTTTCCTACAATGAGCAGTTCTTC. Translated: CSAKPGLFSYNEQFF.

The rearrangement joins TRBV4-3 to TRBJ2-7; weak D call: TRBD1 (6 bases). This CDR3 comprises 14 residues. Germline lookup yields CDR1 LGHNA and CDR2 YSLEER. V lost 4 bases, J lost 2 bases, and 12 bases lay in between. The CDR3 nucleotides are TGCGCCAGCAGCCGAGACAGGTTAGCCTACGAGCAGTACTTC. Translated: CASSRDRLAYEQYF.

This chain joins TRBV6-5 and TRBJ2-3; TRBD2 matches 11 bases. Trimming cost V 8 bases and J 6 bases; bases outside gene matches: 10. Germline CDR1 reads MNHEY; CDR2 reads SVGAGI. The CDR3 is 15 amino acids. For the CDR3, the DNA is TGTGCCAGCGGTCTAGCGGGAGGCCCGGGGGATACGCAGTATTTT. It yields the protein CASGLAGGPGDTQYF.

This clonotype was recorded only once. V usage is TRBV7-8 and J usage is TRBJ1-3; 7 bases map to TRBD1. This CDR3 has 15 amino acids. V trimming: 3 bases; J trimming: 1 base; junction bases outside the gene matches: 3. Germline assignment: CDR1 SGHVS and CDR2 FQNEAQ. The CDR3, as DNA: TGTGCCAGCAGCTTGGGACAGCCTTCTGGAAACACCATATATTTT. Translating gives CASSLGQPSGNTIYF.

This chain uses TRBV29-1 with TRBJ2-3; weak D call: TRBD2 (5 bases). Germline CDR1 is SQVTM and CDR2 is ANQGSEA. CDR3 length: 13 residues. V was trimmed by 5 bases and J by 2 bases, leaving 11 bases between them. The CDR3 is CSVIRRSTDTQYF. Written as DNA, the CDR3 is TGCAGCGTTATTCGGAGGTCCACAGATACGCAGTATTTT.

The V and J genes are TRBV5-6 and TRBJ1-1; D remains ambiguous. Germline V gene data show CDR1 as SGHDT and CDR2 as YYEEEE. V lost 4 bases and J 0 bases, leaving 10 bases between the germline ends. The CDR3 has 14 residues. The CDR3 DNA reads TGTGCCAGCAGCGCGTCATCGATGAACACTGAAGCTTTCTTT. This codes for CASSASSMNTEAFF. The whole variable domain, filled in from reference TRBV5-6 and TRBJ1-1, reads DAGVTQSPTHLIKTRGQQVTLRCSPKSGHDTVSWYQQALGQGPQFIFQYYEEEERQRGNFPDRFSGHQFPNYSSELNVNALLLGDSALYLCASSASSMNTEAFFGQGTRLTVV.

The rearrangement uses TRBV6-6 and TRBJ2-3, with D uncertain. Trimming left V 8 bases short and J 0 bases short, with 6 bases between. Germline CDR1 reads MNHNY; CDR2 reads SVGAGI (reference sequence). This CDR3 spans 12 amino acids. The CDR3 spells CASGPSTDTQYF. CDR3 in DNA: TGTGCCAGCGGGCCAAGCACAGATACGCAGTATTTT.

On this clonotype: This may be a read error, as it is one base from a much larger clone. The rearrangement links TRBV5-5 to TRBJ2-7; D not certain. The V gene's germline CDR1 is SGHKS and CDR2 YYEKEE (reference sequence). CDR3 length: 11 residues. V gave up 4 bases and J gave up 3 bases, with 5 bases separating them. CDR3 nucleotides: TGTGCCAGCAGCGATTACTACGAGCAGTACTTC. Its protein product is CASSDYYEQYF.

V and J are TRBV19 and TRBJ1-5; D unresolved. CDR3 length equals 13 residues. V was clipped by 3 bases and J by 5 bases, with 8 bases between them. Germline CDR1 reads LNHDA; CDR2 reads SQIVND (reference sequence). CDR3 bases: TGTGCCAGTAGTATTGGGTACTATCAGCCCCAGCATTTT. It yields the protein CASSIGYYQPQHF.

This chain uses TRBV29-1 with TRBJ2-3, with D tentatively TRBD2 (6 bases). Germline CDR1 and CDR2: SQVTM and ANQGSEA. This CDR3 region has 14 residues. V was clipped by 4 bases and J by 0 bases, with 11 bases between them. Here the CDR3 reads CSVGRESSTDTQYF. CDR3 DNA: TGCAGCGTTGGCCGGGAGTCTAGCACAGATACGCAGTATTTT.

The chain has TRBV30 and TRBJ1-6; tentatively, D is TRBD1 (5 bases). This CDR3 is built from 15 residues. The V end was cut by 1 base, the J end by 9 bases, with 16 bases between. Germline V gene data show CDR1 as GTSNPN and CDR2 as SVGIG (reference sequence). DNA of the CDR3: TGTGCCTGGAGTGGGGGCGCCGGGCTGGTTTCACCCCTCCACTTT. Its translation: CAWSGGAGLVSPLHF. Drawing the rest from reference TRBV30 and TRBJ1-6, the complete variable domain is SQTIHQWPATLVQPVGSPLSLECTVEGTSNPNLYWYRQAAGRGLQLLFYSVGIGQISSEVPQNLSASRPQDRQFILSSKKLLLSDSGFYLCAWSGGAGLVSPLHFGNGTRLTVT.

The V and J genes are TRBV7-8 and TRBJ1-3; weak D call: TRBD1 (5 bases). V lost 5 bases, J lost 0 bases, and 14 bases lay in between. Germline-derived CDR1 and CDR2 are SGHVS and FQNEAQ. The CDR3 has 16 amino acids. Written as DNA, the CDR3 is TGTGCCAGCAGCCCAAGGAGGGGTGCCTCTGGAAACACCATATATTTT. This encodes CASSPRRGASGNTIYF.

The chain employs TRBV29-1 and TRBJ2-1; 10 nucleotides match TRBD2. Per the germline V gene, CDR1 is SQVTM and CDR2 is ANQGSEA. The CDR3 is made up of 17 amino acids. The V segment lost 1 base and the J segment 8 bases; nucleotides outside the gene matches: 14. The CDR3 nucleotides read TGCAGCGTTGAAGGCGAACTAACTAGCGGGACCCCCTATGAGCAGTTCTTC. The encoded protein is CSVEGELTSGTPYEQFF.

The V call is TRBV14, the J call TRBJ2-5; no clear D. The CDR3 runs 13 residues. The V gene lost 2 bases and the J gene lost 1 base, with 5 bases spanning the gap. Germline V gene sequence: CDR1 SGHDN, CDR2 FVKESK. CDR3 nucleotide sequence: TGTGCCAGCAGCCAATTGACCCAAGAGACCCAGTACTTC. This codes for CASSQLTQETQYF.

This clonotype was seen more than once but under ten times. The chain is built from TRBV29-1 and TRBJ2-1; possible D gene TRBD2, 5 bases. The CDR3 is 14 amino acids. The V gene's germline CDR1 is SQVTM and CDR2 ANQGSEA. V was trimmed by 4 bases and J by 0 bases, leaving 10 bases between them. The CDR3 spells CSVVKRSSYNEQFF. CDR3 nucleotides: TGCAGCGTTGTTAAGCGGAGCTCCTACAATGAGCAGTTCTTC.

This clonotype turned up a few times. J is TRBJ2-7 and V is TRBV6-5, with 9 nucleotides matching TRBD1. Germline assignment: CDR1 MNHEY and CDR2 SVGAGI. The CDR3 has 14 residues. V was pared by 5 bases and J by 1 base, with 3 bases of the junction left unmatched. Here the CDR3 reads CASSGDRGSYEQYF. CDR3 in DNA: TGTGCCAGCAGTGGAGACAGGGGGTCCTACGAGCAGTACTTC.

As DNA, the CDR3 is TGCAGCGTCGAGACTACCCTGACCGATGAGCAGTTCTTC. This gives the protein CSVETTLTDEQFF. The V and J genes are TRBV29-1 and TRBJ2-1; possibly TRBD2 for D (5 bases). This CDR3 spans 13 amino acids. Per the germline V gene, CDR1 is SQVTM and CDR2 is ANQGSEA. V lost 6 bases, J lost 8 bases, and 17 bases lay in between.

V is TRBV18 and J is TRBJ2-4, with D possibly matching TRBD2 (5 bases). Trimming stripped 0 bases from V and 0 bases from J, with 9 bases between. Germline V CDR1 and CDR2: KGHSH, LQKENI. The CDR3 contains 16 residues. CDR3 sequence (DNA): TGTGCCAGCTCACCACCCGGGGTACTAGCCAAAAACATTCAGTACTTC. Protein sequence: CASSPPGVLAKNIQYF. The variable domain in full, completed from reference TRBV18 and TRBJ2-4, reads NAGVMQNPRHLVRRRGQEARLRCSPMKGHSHVYWYRQLPEEGLKFMVYLQKENIIDESGMPKERFSAEFPKEGPSILRIQQVVRGDSAAYFCASSPPGVLAKNIQYFGAGTRLSVL.

The rearrangement joins TRBV4-2 to TRBJ1-1; TRBD1 aligns across 8 bases. CDR1 is LGHNA, CDR2 YNFKEQ, per germline. The V segment lost 7 bases and the J segment 3 bases; nucleotides outside the gene matches: 7. The CDR3 length is 14 residues. The CDR3 protein is CASMQLDRDTEAFF. DNA of the CDR3: TGTGCCAGCATGCAACTGGACAGGGACACTGAAGCTTTCTTT.

This clonotype was picked up one time. The chain couples TRBV12-3 or TRBV12-4 to TRBJ1-5, with D tentatively TRBD1 (6 bases). The CDR3 is made up of 14 amino acids. V dropped 3 bases and J dropped 5 bases, with 11 bases sitting between them. CDR3 nucleotides: TGTGCCAGCAGTTTTACAGGGTCGTATCAGCCCCAGCATTTT. Protein: CASSFTGSYQPQHF.

The CDR3 spells CASSQADRGTEQFF. Here the CDR3 DNA reads TGCGCCAGCAGCCAAGCGGACAGGGGCACTGAGCAGTTCTTC. J is TRBJ2-1 and V is TRBV4-1; 9 bases agree with TRBD1. J gave up 9 bases and V 1 base, and 4 bases lay outside the gene matches. This CDR3 has 14 residues. Germline CDR1 MGHRA, CDR2 YSYEKL.

The chain has TRBV20-1 and TRBJ2-1; 16 nucleotides line up with TRBD2. The CDR3 is 18 residues long. Germline CDR1 reads DFQATT; CDR2 reads SNEGSKA (reference sequence). Losses at the gene ends were 0 bases for V and 5 bases for J; bases not matched to a gene: 7. The CDR3, as DNA: TGCAGTGCTAGAGAGGGGACTAGCGGGAGGGCCGTGGACAATGAGCAGTTCTTC. The encoded protein is CSAREGTSGRAVDNEQFF.

The chain employs TRBV19 and TRBJ2-1; perhaps TRBD2 as D (5 bases). Germline V gene lookup returns CDR1 LNHDA and CDR2 SQIVND (reference sequence). V lost 5 bases to trimming and J lost 8 bases, with 19 bases between them. The CDR3 is made up of 15 amino acids. The CDR3: CASSAPSRGGDEQFF. DNA for the CDR3: TGTGCCAGTAGTGCACCGAGCCGGGGTGGGGATGAGCAGTTCTTC.